Sequencing of this T cell receptor (beta chain) was carried out in a study of OX40 agonist ivuxolimab in advanced cancers. Looking at the study overall: Aged about 23 to 90 with a mean of approximately 60 years, they were around 79% male.

Collection of blood occurred at baseline, at cycle 4 day 1, and at cycle 7 day 1. Libraries were prepared by immunoSEQ multiplex PCR; TCRdb keeps only in-frame clonotypes and omits some of them. The sample consists of 30,000 to 40,000 clones, 92% of them appearing once. With regard to this clone: As yet, its antigen is unknown.

General observations from the study: Average numbers of expanded clones were greater in CD8+ T cells than in CD4+. People who partly responded at 0.1-3.0 mg/kg had some of the least clonal expansion seen.

CDR1 and CDR2 (germline): MGHRA, YSYEKL. The CDR3 covers 14 residues. V lost 1 base and J 1 base, leaving 7 bases between the germline ends. Sequencing was performed on CD4+ or CD8+ T cells sorted from blood, taken in a trial of the OX40 agonist ivuxolimab. The clonotype comes from an adult with an advanced solid tumor such as melanoma, head and neck, liver or kidney cancer. The J gene is TRBJ1-1, the V gene TRBV4-1; D may be TRBD1 (5 bases). In nucleotides, the CDR3 is TGCGCCAGCAGCCAAGTTAGGGGGAACACTGAAGCTTTCTTT. Amino acid sequence: CASSQVRGNTEAFF.